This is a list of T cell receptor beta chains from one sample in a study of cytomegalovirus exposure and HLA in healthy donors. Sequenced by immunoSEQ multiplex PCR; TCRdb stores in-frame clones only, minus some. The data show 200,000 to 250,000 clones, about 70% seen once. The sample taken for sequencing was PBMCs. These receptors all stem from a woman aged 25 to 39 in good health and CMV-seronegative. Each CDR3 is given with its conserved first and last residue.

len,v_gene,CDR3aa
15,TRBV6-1,CASNGSSGGHNEQFF
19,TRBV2,CASRSQLDRGRLSNQPQHF
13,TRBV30,CALSGTGNSPLHF
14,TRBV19,CASSSTTRSYEQYF
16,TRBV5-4,CASSLDKTGLATEAFF
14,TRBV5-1,CASTPGRARETQYF
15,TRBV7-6,CASSSGGSRGDTQYF
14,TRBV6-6,CASRVTGGVDEQFF
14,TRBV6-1,CASSSTGLGETQYF
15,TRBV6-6,CASSSPRTGANVLTF
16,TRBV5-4,CASSLQGRDGETEAFF
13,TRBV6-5,CASSEGAEYEQYF
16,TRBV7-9,CASSPPTAGLYNEQFF
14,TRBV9,CASSAGGYTDTQYF
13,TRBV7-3,CASSRSYLLTKTF
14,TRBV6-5,CASSYGGAGTEAFF
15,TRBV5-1,CASSSQWGGRETQYF
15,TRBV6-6,CASKLLAGEPYEQYF
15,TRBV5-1,CASSPEGGAGDTQYF
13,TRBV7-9,CASSLTGGTEAFF
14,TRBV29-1,CSVEDSGGLRGYTF
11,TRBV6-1,CASSTVYEQYF
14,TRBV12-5,CASGLVPTADTQYF
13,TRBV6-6,CASMNSVTYEQYF
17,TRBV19,CASSIDAGTGGNQPQHF
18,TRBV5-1,CASSAQISSGSGTGEQYF
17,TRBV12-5,CASGLLTGIHMNTEAFF
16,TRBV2,CASRFHGPYSNQPQHF
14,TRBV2,CASRRGRGLYEQYF
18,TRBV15,CATSSPRAPSTGANVLTF
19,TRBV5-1,CASSYPLLDKAGLAETQYF
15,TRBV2,CASSEANSRNEKLFF
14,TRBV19,CASNQAGGRNIQYF
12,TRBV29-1,CSVETGTYEQYF
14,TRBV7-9,CASSRHSGGHGYTF
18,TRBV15,CASSRVQGSSGSDNEQFF
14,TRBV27,CASSTRQGNYGYTF
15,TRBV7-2,CASSLTTGVGEKLFF
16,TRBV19,CAGSIGGRRTGNTIYF
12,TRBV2,CATQGLTDTQYF
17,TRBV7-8,CASSGRLAGTFTDTQYF
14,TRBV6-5,CASSYFLTGRGYTF
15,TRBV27,CASSLSWTDAYEQYF
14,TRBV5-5,CASSRTAYQETQYF
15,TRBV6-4,CASSPSGGSYNEQFF
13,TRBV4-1,CASSQGAGNTIYF